This T cell receptor (beta chain) was profiled in a study of T-cell memory formation after mild COVID-19 (dated by TCRdb to the early 2020s). For the wider study: Most TCR sequence clusters were specific to one of the two donors. In two donors, T-cell clones that expanded and contracted after mild COVID-19 were followed by sequencing TCRalpha and TCRbeta repertoires longitudinally. The cohort comprised two young, previously healthy adult volunteers, one female and one male. General findings and caveats noted by the study authors: Clones contracting from day 15 to 85 had balanced CD4/CD8 phenotypes, while a second wave expanding from day 15 to 37 was biased towards CD4+. Whether the second-wave clones peaking on day 37 were SARS-CoV-2 specific was not confirmed. Contracting CD4+ clones were found mainly in CM and EM memory subsets, while CD8+ clones were enriched in EMRA. Some responding clones were detected in pre-infection memory, which suggested that pre-existing cross-reactive memory T cells had joined the SARS-CoV-2 response. Only a couple of mild cases were covered by the study, and larger cohorts that include severe cases with pre-infection samples were considered necessary.

CDR1 and CDR2, looked up from the germline V gene, are LGHNA and YNFKEQ. The CDR3 has 15 amino acids, counting the end cysteine and phenylalanine. Only the CDR3 DNA is retained, 45 bases long and in frame from the first base. V and J lose 3 bases and 7 bases, and a span of 16 bases separates them. For sequencing, an Illumina NovaSeq 6000 was employed. cDNA libraries for TCRalpha and TCRbeta were prepared by 5'RACE using constant-segment primers, with sample barcodes and unique molecular identifiers added. Trizol reagent was used to extract RNA from every sample. The libraries were amplified in two PCR steps, and the second step added a second sample barcode and Illumina TruSeq adapters. The libraries were sequenced on an Illumina NovaSeq using 2 x 150 bp paired-end reads. In the original analysis: Demultiplexing of reads and collapsing into UMI-guided consensus sequences were performed with migec v1.2.7. With mixcr v2.1.11, UMI consensuses were aligned to TRA and TRB V and J templates and assembled into clonotypes. Clonotypes were classified as expanded or contracted when called significant by both edgeR and NoisET, with noise models trained on biological replicates. For edgeR calls, a false discovery rate-adjusted p below 0.01 and a log2 fold-change threshold of 1 were applied. PCA with hierarchical clustering of max-normalized trajectories of the 1000 most abundant clonotypes was used as exploratory dynamics analysis. Each responding clone was given a CD4 or CD8 phenotype based on the CD4+ and CD8+ repertoires, which had been sequenced separately. TCRdb redid the processing of the public reads, applying fastp at Q25 and MiXCR, and retained in-frame beta chains. Rows are combined by CDR3 protein, so each entry shows the most common genes and DNA. These V and J calls are TCRdb output, not the study's own analysis. The table for this sample lists roughly 170,000 distinct CDR3 sequences; roughly 20% of them were counted only once. 3.9% of the sample rests with the top ten.

This clonotype was observed a handful of times. The antigen this receptor binds is unknown. The input lacks base qualities; no much larger clone sits a single base away. Ficoll-Paque density gradient centrifugation was the method used to isolate PBMCs. The V and J segments used are TRBV4-2 and TRBJ2-4, with TRBD2 tentatively as D gene (6 bases match). This TCR came from a man between 18 and 29 years old who had mild COVID-19 (a few samples of this study predate the infection). The sample titles of this study are shuffled in the database, so cell type and time point are left out; the donor was told from shared clones. What was sequenced was PBMCs or a T cell subset sorted from them (not recorded which). The DNA reads as follows: TGTGCCAGCAGCCAGGAGATGGCGGGGTGGAACATTCAGTACTTC. This codes for CASSQEMAGWNIQYF.